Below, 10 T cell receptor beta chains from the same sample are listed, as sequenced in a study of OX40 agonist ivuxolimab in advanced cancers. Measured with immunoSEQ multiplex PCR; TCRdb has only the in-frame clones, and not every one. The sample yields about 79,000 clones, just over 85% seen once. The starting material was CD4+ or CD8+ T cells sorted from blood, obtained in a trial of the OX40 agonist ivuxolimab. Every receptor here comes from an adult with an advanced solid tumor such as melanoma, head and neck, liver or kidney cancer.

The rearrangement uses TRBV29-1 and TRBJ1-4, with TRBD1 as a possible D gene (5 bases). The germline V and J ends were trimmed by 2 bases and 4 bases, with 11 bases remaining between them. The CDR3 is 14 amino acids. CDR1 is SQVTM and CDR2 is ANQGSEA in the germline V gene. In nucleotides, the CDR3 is TGCAGCGTTGAATATCGGGGACGTAATGAAAAACTGTTTTTT. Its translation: CSVEYRGRNEKLFF.

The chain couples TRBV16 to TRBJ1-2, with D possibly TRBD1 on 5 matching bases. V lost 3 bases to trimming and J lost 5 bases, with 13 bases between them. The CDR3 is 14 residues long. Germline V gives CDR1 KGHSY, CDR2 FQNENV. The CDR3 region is CASSQVQGLYGYTF. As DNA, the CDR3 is TGTGCCAGCAGCCAGGTGCAGGGATTGTATGGCTACACCTTC.

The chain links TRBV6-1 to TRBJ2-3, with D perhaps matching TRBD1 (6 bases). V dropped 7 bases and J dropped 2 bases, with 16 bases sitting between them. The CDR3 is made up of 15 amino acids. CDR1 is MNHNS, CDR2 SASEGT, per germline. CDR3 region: CASTEQGGPTDTQYF. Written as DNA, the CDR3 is TGTGCCAGCACAGAACAGGGTGGGCCCACAGATACGCAGTATTTT.

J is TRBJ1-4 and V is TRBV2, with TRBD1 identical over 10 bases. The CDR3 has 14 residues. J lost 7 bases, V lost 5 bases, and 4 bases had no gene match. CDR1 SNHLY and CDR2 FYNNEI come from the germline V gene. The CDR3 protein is CASSRDRGREKLFF. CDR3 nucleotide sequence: TGTGCCAGCAGTCGAGACAGGGGGCGTGAAAAACTGTTTTTT.

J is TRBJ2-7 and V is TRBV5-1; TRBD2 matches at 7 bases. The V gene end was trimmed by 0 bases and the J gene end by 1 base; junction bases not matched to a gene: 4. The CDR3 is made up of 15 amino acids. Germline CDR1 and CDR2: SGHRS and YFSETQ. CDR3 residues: CASSLVIAGSYEQYF. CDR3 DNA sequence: TGCGCCAGCAGCTTGGTAATAGCGGGTTCCTACGAGCAGTACTTC.

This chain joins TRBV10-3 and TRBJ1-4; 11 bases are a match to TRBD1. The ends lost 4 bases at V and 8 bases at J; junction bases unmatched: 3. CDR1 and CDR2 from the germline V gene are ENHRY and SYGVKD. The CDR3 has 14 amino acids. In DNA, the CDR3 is TGTGCCATCAGTGGGACAGGGGGCGTAGAAAAACTGTTTTTT. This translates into CAISGTGGVEKLFF.

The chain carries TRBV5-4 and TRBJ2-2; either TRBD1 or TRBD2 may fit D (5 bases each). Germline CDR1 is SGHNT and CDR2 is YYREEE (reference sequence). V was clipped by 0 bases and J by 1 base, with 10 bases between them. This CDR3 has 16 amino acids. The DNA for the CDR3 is TGTGCCAGCAGCTTGGGACGGGGCATGAACACCGGGGAGCTGTTTTTT. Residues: CASSLGRGMNTGELFF.

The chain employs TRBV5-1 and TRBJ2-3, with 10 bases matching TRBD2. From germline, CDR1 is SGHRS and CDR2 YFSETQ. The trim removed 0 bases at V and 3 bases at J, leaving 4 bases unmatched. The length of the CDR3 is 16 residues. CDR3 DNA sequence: TGCGCCAGCAGCTTGGCCCAGCGGGGGGGGACAGATACGCAGTATTTT. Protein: CASSLAQRGGTDTQYF.

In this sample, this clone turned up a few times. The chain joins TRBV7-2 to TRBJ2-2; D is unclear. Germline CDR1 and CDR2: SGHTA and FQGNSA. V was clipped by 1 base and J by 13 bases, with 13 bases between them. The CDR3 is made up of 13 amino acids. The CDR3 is CASSLELTPRLFF. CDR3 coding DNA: TGTGCCAGCAGCTTAGAACTTACCCCAAGGCTGTTTTTT. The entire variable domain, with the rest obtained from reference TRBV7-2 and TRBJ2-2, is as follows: GAGVSQSPSNKVTEKGKDVELRCDPISGHTALYWYRQSLGQGLEFLIYFQGNSAPDKSGLPSDRFSAERTGGSVSTLTIQRTQQEDSAVYLCASSLELTPRLFFGEGSRLTVL.

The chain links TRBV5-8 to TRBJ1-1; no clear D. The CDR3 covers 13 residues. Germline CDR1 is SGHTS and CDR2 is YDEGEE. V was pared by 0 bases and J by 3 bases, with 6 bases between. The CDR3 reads CASSLAYDTEAFF. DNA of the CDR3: TGTGCCAGCAGCTTGGCCTACGACACTGAAGCTTTCTTT.